This TCR beta chain was found in a study of blood T cell repertoires in COVID-19. Across the study: From T cells, B-cell-depleted T cells, or PBMCs came the material, which was cDNA or gDNA.

CDR1 is SNHLY, CDR2 FYNNEI, per germline. The CDR3 consists of 13 residues. The V end was cut by 5 bases, the J end by 6 bases, with 14 bases between. This clone was seen at least ten times. Libraries were prepared by immunoSEQ multiplex PCR; TCRdb keeps only in-frame clonotypes and omits some of them. The top ten clones hold about 2.1% of a sample with fewer than 300,000 clones, about 89% of them seen once. V and J are TRBV2 and TRBJ2-7; D is undetermined. The sequencing input was peripheral blood. The clonotype was recovered from a woman in her 50s with acute or convalescent COVID-19. The CDR3 loop reads CASSTAGSGEQYF. CDR3 DNA sequence: TGTGCCAGCAGTACGGCCGGGTCCGGCGAGCAGTACTTC. Together with reference TRBV2 and TRBJ2-7, the CDR3 gives the full variable domain: EPEVTQTPSHQVTQMGQEVILRCVPISNHLYFYWYRQILGQKVEFLVSFYNNEISEKSEIFDDQFSVERPDGSNFTLKIRSTKLEDSAMYFCASSTAGSGEQYFGPGTRLTVT.